This T cell receptor (beta chain) was retrieved from a study of T cells in Graves' hyperthyroidism and ophthalmopathy. About the study: Peripheral blood draws took place at initial diagnosis, ahead of any treatment.

Study-level findings and limits: Peripheral blood also featured most of the thyroid clonotypes expanded above 0.001. For ophthalmopathy, model prediction preceded onset by a median roughly 6.2 months.

TCR beta CDR3 region amplification was performed from RNA transcripts. HTBI primers drove first-round RT-PCR of the TCR CDR3. TCRdb recomputed calls from the multiplex PCR reads with MiXCR, one row per CDR3 protein. This table holds roughly 740,000 distinct CDR3 sequences, 16% found once. About this clonotype: Its antigen is not identified.

Per the germline V gene, CDR1 is PRHDT and CDR2 is FYEKMQ (reference sequence). The CDR3 has 15 residues. The ends were cut back, 3 bases at V and 0 bases at J, with 9 bases in the middle. Uncontrolled infection, other autoimmune disease, pregnancy or lactation disqualified patients from enrolment. This clonotype was sampled from a man aged 18 to 30 with Graves' hyperthyroidism. The chain recombines TRBV13 with TRBJ1-5; weak D call: TRBD1 (5 bases). Sequencing was performed on blood. The CDR3 protein is CASSFSRVSNQPQHF. The CDR3, as DNA: TGTGCCAGCAGCTTTTCCAGGGTTAGCAATCAGCCCCAGCATTTT.